The 18 T cell receptor beta chains listed next were all sequenced from one sample in a study of molecular identifiers for immune sequencing clone quantification. TCRdb independently ran MiXCR on the PCR reads; one entry per CDR3 protein. The table records about 640,000 distinct CDR3 sequences, around 20% of them present only once. The source material was naive CD8+ T cells from blood, with Jurkat cell RNA spiked in. Subset here: FACS-sorted CD8+CD4-CCR7+CD45RA+ naive T cells. The receptors come from a human donor in good health. Some libraries in this study had Jurkat cell RNA spiked in.

This clonotype was counted ten times or more. The chain joins TRBV5-1 to TRBJ2-7, with 7 bases identical to TRBD1. V gave up 0 bases and J gave up 4 bases; unmatched junction bases: 7. This CDR3 is 15 amino acids long. CDR1 and CDR2 from the germline V gene are SGHRS and YFSETQ. CDR3 sequence reads: CASSLDTGARYEQYF. The CDR3 coding sequence is TGCGCCAGCAGCTTGGACACAGGGGCAAGGTACGAGCAGTACTTC.

Many counts were recorded for this clonotype. This rearrangement joins TRBV12-3 or TRBV12-4 to TRBJ2-3; D is ambiguous. This CDR3 has 12 amino acids. The germline V and J ends were trimmed by 4 bases and 4 bases, with 6 bases remaining between them. As DNA, the CDR3 is TGTGCCAGCAGTTCCCCCGCAGATACGCAGTATTTT. Its protein is CASSSPADTQYF.

This clonotype came up many times. The J gene is TRBJ2-7, the V gene TRBV5-1; no firm D call. This CDR3 is built from 14 residues. V was trimmed by 0 bases and J by 0 bases, leaving 7 bases between them. Germline CDR1 is SGHRS and CDR2 is YFSETQ. Here the CDR3 DNA reads TGCGCCAGCAGCTTGGACAGATACTCCTACGAGCAGTACTTC. It translates to CASSLDRYSYEQYF.

In the case of this clonotype: A single base separates this from a much larger clone, so it may be a read error. The CDR3: CVSSYSGGEVVEQYF. The CDR3, as DNA: TGTGTCAGCAGTTACTCCGGGGGTGAGGTTGTCGAGCAGTACTTC. The V and J genes are TRBV6-5 and TRBJ2-7; a possible D gene is TRBD2 (6 bases). The CDR3 length is 15 residues. CDR1 and CDR2 (germline): MNHEY, SVGAGI.

This clonotype was detected many times. The chain uses TRBV2 and TRBJ2-7; 10 nucleotides line up with TRBD1. This CDR3 region has 16 residues. From germline, CDR1 is SNHLY and CDR2 FYNNEI. J lost 0 bases, V lost 6 bases, and 8 bases had no gene match. The CDR3 region is CASSPTGTGDSYEQYF. DNA for the CDR3: TGTGCCAGCAGCCCGACCGGGACAGGGGACTCCTACGAGCAGTACTTC.

The table lists this clonotype with a few counts. The genes are TRBV12-3 or TRBV12-4 and TRBJ2-6; D unresolved. CDR3 length equals 17 residues. V was shortened by 3 bases and J by 2 bases, with 14 bases between the two germline ends. CDR3 sequence: CASSFRLWVTGANVLTF. The CDR3 DNA sequence: TGTGCCAGCAGTTTCCGGTTGTGGGTTACTGGGGCCAACGTCCTGACTTTC.

As concerns this clonotype: This sequence may be a read error, since a much larger clone differs from it by one base. DNA for the CDR3: TGTGCCAGTACCCCCGGGGGGGCGAGTACTGAAGCTTTCTTT. This encodes CASTPGGASTEAFF. The chain combines TRBV19 with TRBJ1-1; tentatively, D is TRBD1 (6 bases). Trimming left V 7 bases short and J 5 bases short, with 17 bases between. Per the germline V gene, CDR1 is LNHDA and CDR2 is SQIVND (reference sequence). The CDR3 sequence is 14 residues long.

Comment on this clonotype: A much larger clone differs from this one at a single base, so this may be a read error. The chain employs TRBV4-3 and TRBJ2-3; possible D gene TRBD2, 5 bases. Germline lookup yields CDR1 LGHNA and CDR2 YSLEER. This CDR3 spans 16 amino acids. The CDR3 loop is CASRQDAGSPTDTQYF. In DNA form, the CDR3 reads TGCGCCAGCAGACAAGATGCGGGCAGTCCCACAGATACGCAGTATTTT.

This clonotype was picked up many times. The gene calls are TRBV7-9 and TRBJ2-7; 8 nucleotides line up with TRBD1. The CDR3 is 15 amino acids. J gave up 0 bases and V 5 bases, and 6 bases lay outside the gene matches. CDR1 is SEHNR, CDR2 FQNEAQ, per germline (reference sequence). CDR3 amino acids: CASSHGQGLSYEQYF. CDR3 sequence (DNA): TGTGCCAGCAGCCACGGACAGGGCCTCTCCTACGAGCAGTACTTC.

This clonotype has at least ten counts. This chain links TRBV27 with TRBJ1-1; the D is unclear. The length of the CDR3 is 15 residues. V lost 0 bases to trimming and J lost 5 bases, with 13 bases between them. CDR1 is MNHEY, CDR2 SMNVEV, per germline (reference sequence). Here the CDR3 DNA reads TGTGCCAGCAGTTTATCTAAGTGGGCTTGGACTGAAGCTTTCTTT. Translated, it gives CASSLSKWAWTEAFF.

At least ten counts were recorded for this clonotype. CDR3 residues: CASSQGRVEQFF. Here the CDR3 DNA reads TGCGCCAGCAGCCAAGGTCGGGTTGAGCAGTTCTTC. This chain uses TRBV4-1 with TRBJ2-1; D call uncertain. The CDR3 has 12 amino acids. CDR1 and CDR2 from the germline V gene are MGHRA and YSYEKL. The V and J ends lost 1 base and 9 bases respectively, with 7 bases between them.

DNA of the CDR3: TGCGCCAGCAGCTTGGACAGTTCCCTGAAAGAGCAGTACTTC. Translating gives CASSLDSSLKEQYF. This rearrangement joins TRBV5-1 to TRBJ2-7; D not certain. Germline CDR1 reads SGHRS; CDR2 reads YFSETQ. V lost 0 bases and J lost 7, with 14 bases in between. This CDR3 is built from 14 residues.

This clonotype occurred many times. This rearrangement joins TRBV2 to TRBJ1-1; TRBD1 aligns across 7 bases. CDR3 size: 19 residues. V lost 10 bases, J lost 1 base, and 24 bases stayed unmatched. The V gene's germline CDR1 is SNHLY and CDR2 FYNNEI. This chain's CDR3 is CATLSGTTINTGENTEAFF. Written as DNA, the CDR3 is TGTGCCACCCTAAGTGGTACCACGATAAATACAGGGGAGAACACTGAAGCTTTCTTT.

On this clonotype itself: This may arise from a read error, as a much more abundant clone is one base away. The chain links TRBV2 to TRBJ2-7; 9 bases match TRBD1. Per the germline V gene, CDR1 is SNHLY and CDR2 is FYNNEI. The CDR3 is 14 residues long. CDR3 DNA sequence: TGTACCAGCAGTGTCACAGGGGGCACCTACGAGCAGTACTTC. Protein: CTSSVTGGTYEQYF.

Of note for this clonotype: At one boundary the junction diverges from the germline segment, which might be a read error. The chain is built from TRBV28 and TRBJ2-1, with TRBD2 as a possible D gene (6 bases). The CDR3 loop spans 15 amino acids. The germline V gene encodes CDR1 MDHEN and CDR2 SYDVKM. Written as DNA, the CDR3 is TGTGCCAGCAGTTTGGAGGGGTCCCACTACAATGGGCAGTTCTTC. This encodes CASSLEGSHYNGQFF.

Many counts were recorded for this clonotype. The chain joins TRBV6-2 or TRBV6-3 to TRBJ1-5; D is ambiguous. Between the trimmed V and J ends, which lost 0 bases and 0 bases, there was a span of 24 bases. Germline V gives CDR1 MNHEY, CDR2 SVGEGT. The CDR3 has 21 residues. CDR3 sequence reads: CASSYSQRGGRDLSSNQPQHF. DNA for the CDR3: TGTGCCAGCAGTTACTCCCAAAGAGGCGGCAGAGACCTATCTAGCAATCAGCCCCAGCATTTT.

This clonotype was detected only a few times. The rearrangement links TRBV7-9 to TRBJ2-1; 7 bases align to TRBD1. This CDR3 is 11 amino acids long. The germline gives CDR1 SEHNR, CDR2 FQNEAQ (reference sequence). Unmatched junction bases numbered 6, after V lost 9 bases and J lost 10 bases. The CDR3 sequence is CASDRAEEQFF. The DNA for the CDR3 is TGTGCCAGTGACAGGGCTGAAGAGCAGTTCTTC.

In its sample, this clonotype was seen a few times. The V call is TRBV12-3 or TRBV12-4, the J call TRBJ1-1; D call uncertain. V gave up 6 bases and J gave up 3 bases, with 11 bases separating them. The CDR3 consists of 13 residues. CDR3 nucleotide sequence: TGTGCCAGCAGGCTCGTCGGGGACACTGAAGCTTTCTTT. Protein sequence: CASRLVGDTEAFF.